This T cell receptor (beta chain) was identified during a study of beta chain features in type 1 diabetes (dated by TCRdb to between 2017 and 2018). About the study as a whole: Mean age, gender distribution, total cell number and subset yield did not differ between patients and healthy donors. Regulatory and stem cell-like memory subsets were isolated from only 8 patients and about eight healthy donors, whereas naive and central memory subsets came from all 30 or so donors. The study compared the TCRB repertoires of sorted circulating CD4+ T cell subsets in recently diagnosed type 1 diabetes patients with those in matched healthy donors. A total of roughly 98,000,000 sorted cells were examined across all samples, and RNA yield correlated strongly with the number of cells per subset.

A single peripheral blood draw of 95 to 150 mL on average was collected from each donor into heparinised tubes. Using a panel that included CD45RO, CCR7, CD25, CD127, CD95 and CD27, naive, central memory, regulatory and stem cell-like memory CD4+ T cells were sorted on a BD FACSAria II. Purity was above 98% for every sorted population. PBMCs were isolated immediately by Lymphoprep density gradient centrifugation and stained directly without culture. So that batch effects would be minimized, each experiment stained and sorted samples in pairs, pairing one healthy donor with one patient. From its cysteine to its phenylalanine, the CDR3 spans 12 amino acids. The only DNA kept is the CDR3, 36 bases in frame from the first base. The germline V gene (reference sequence) yields SEHNR for CDR1 and FQNEAQ for CDR2. V lost 0 bases and J lost 7 bases; the stretch between them is 4 bases long. General study outcomes and caveats: PCR might favor shorter templates, but patient and control samples were amplified and corrected together, so any skew would affect both groups equally. At VDJ recombination sites, type 1 diabetes patients had fewer insertions and more deleted nucleotides, which implies abnormalities in thymic rearrangement. Because cDNA was sequenced instead of genomic DNA, activated cells with high expression could be over-represented, although the groups did not differ in activation or CD3 levels. Because small numbers of individuals were included in the HLA sub-analyses, any influence of HLA type on TCRB rearrangement was left unresolved. A moderate but significant shortening of TCRB CDR3 length was observed in type 1 diabetes patients in all four CD4+ subsets. Naive, central memory and regulatory TCRB repertoires appeared to be more similar among patients than among healthy donors.

The entire amount of isolated RNA was reverse transcribed using the High Capacity cDNA Reverse Transcription Kit, so the sequenced TCRB transcripts were expressed ones. Deep immunoSEQ sequencing was performed on naive, central memory and regulatory T cell samples, with an average of about 3.57 million total reads per sample. After sorted cells were lysed in RLT buffer, RNA was extracted with DNase-treated RNeasy Micro or Mini kits, with the choice depending on cell number. To prevent cross-contamination, every cell subset was processed on its own, while patient and healthy donor samples were processed together. TCRB sequences were amplified from cDNA with the immunoSEQ multiplex PCR, producing 87-bp fragments spanning the CDR3 region. The amplicons were sequenced using the Illumina HiSeq platform. Processing in the source paper ran as follows. Synthetic template baselines were used to correct PCR bias computationally, reads within Hamming distance 2 were collapsed, and singletons that could not be merged were discarded. Reads were aligned to IMGT to assign V, D and J genes, CDR3 length, and insertions or deletions at six rearrangement sites. Within each subset, clonotype counts were normalized to the number of sorted cells before true diversity and Gini coefficients were calculated with the tcR R package. Repertoire sharing was quantified using the overlap coefficient calculated on TCRB nucleotide sequences. Out-of-frame TCRB sequences from naive cells were analyzed as a proxy for the pre-selection repertoire. TCRdb retrieved this table from immuneACCESS and kept in-frame rearrangements only. Not all clones are present; in checked studies, unresolved V genes account for under half, and no reason is known for the remainder. The D gene and trimming were derived from the DNA, and the V and J assignments and clone size from that table. This sample has 600,000 to 750,000 clones in its table, and around 11% of those were observed once. Jointly, the top ten make up more than 0.1% of the sample.

About this clone itself: Its specific antigen is unknown. Within one base of it there is no much larger clone, and no base qualities were kept. The sample carries other DNA sequences with the same CDR3.

Sequencing input: naive CD4+ T cells from blood. The cell subset or site label on this specimen signifies: true naive CD4+ T cells. The receptor's source is a man younger than 45 with type 1 diabetes. The chain couples TRBV7-9 to TRBJ1-5, with no confidently assigned D gene. The DNA reads as follows: TGTGCCAGCAGCTTAGCCGGGCAGCCCCAGCATTTT. This is translated as CASSLAGQPQHF. Outside the CDR3, residues come from the reference TRBV7-9 and TRBJ1-5 proteins, so the full variable domain is: DTGVSQNPRHKITKRGQNVTFRCDPISEHNRLYWYRQTLGQGPEFLTYFQNEAQLEKSRLLSDRFSAERPKGSFSTLEIQRTEQGDSAMYLCASSLAGQPQHFGDGTRLSIL.